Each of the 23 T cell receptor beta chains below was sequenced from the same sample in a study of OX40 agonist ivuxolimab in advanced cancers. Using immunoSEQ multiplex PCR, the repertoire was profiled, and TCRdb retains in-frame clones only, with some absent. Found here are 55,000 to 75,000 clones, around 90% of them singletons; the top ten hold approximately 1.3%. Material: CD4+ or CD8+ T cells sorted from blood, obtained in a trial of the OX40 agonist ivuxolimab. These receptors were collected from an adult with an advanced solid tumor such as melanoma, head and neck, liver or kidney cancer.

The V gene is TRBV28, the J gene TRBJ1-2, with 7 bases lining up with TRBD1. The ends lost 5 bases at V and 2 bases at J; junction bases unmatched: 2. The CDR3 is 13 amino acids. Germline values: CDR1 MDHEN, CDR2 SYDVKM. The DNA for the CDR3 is TGTGCCAGCAGTCTGGGACAGAACTATGGCTACACCTTC. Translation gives CASSLGQNYGYTF.

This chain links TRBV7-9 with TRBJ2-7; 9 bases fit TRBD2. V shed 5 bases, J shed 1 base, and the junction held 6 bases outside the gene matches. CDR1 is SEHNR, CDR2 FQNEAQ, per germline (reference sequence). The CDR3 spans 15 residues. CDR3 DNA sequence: TGTGCCAGCAGCCGCAGCGGGGGGCCATCCTACGAGCAGTACTTC. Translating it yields CASSRSGGPSYEQYF.

CDR3 amino acids: CASSVDYSPGTDTQYF. Written as DNA, the CDR3 is TGTGCCAGCAGCGTAGACTATTCTCCTGGGACAGATACGCAGTATTTT. This sequence joins TRBV9 and TRBJ2-3, with no clear D. Per germline, CDR1 SGDLS and CDR2 YYNGEE. The V end lost 0 bases, the J end lost 3 bases, and 14 bases lay between the germline ends. The CDR3 is 16 amino acids. Filled out from reference TRBV9 and TRBJ2-3, the complete variable domain reads DSGVTQTPKHLITATGQRVTLRCSPRSGDLSVYWYQQSLDQGLQFLIQYYNGEERAKGNILERFSAQQFPDLHSELNLSSLELGDSALYFCASSVDYSPGTDTQYFGPGTRLTVL.

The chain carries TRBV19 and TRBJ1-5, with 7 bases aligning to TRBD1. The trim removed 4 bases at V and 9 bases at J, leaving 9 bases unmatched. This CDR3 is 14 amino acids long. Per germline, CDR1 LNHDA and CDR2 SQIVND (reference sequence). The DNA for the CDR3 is TGTGCCAGTAGTACACAGGGGCCGGCGACGCCCCAGCATTTT. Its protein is CASSTQGPATPQHF.

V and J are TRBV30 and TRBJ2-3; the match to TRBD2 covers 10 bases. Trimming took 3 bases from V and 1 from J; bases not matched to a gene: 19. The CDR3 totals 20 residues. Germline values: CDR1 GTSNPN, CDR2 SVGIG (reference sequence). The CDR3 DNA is TGTGCCTGGAGGCTTCGACTCGGTCTAGCGGGAGTGGCGCGCACAGATACGCAGTATTTT. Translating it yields CAWRLRLGLAGVARTDTQYF. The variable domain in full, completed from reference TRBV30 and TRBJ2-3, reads SQTIHQWPATLVQPVGSPLSLECTVEGTSNPNLYWYRQAAGRGLQLLFYSVGIGQISSEVPQNLSASRPQDRQFILSSKKLLLSDSGFYLCAWRLRLGLAGVARTDTQYFGPGTRLTVL.

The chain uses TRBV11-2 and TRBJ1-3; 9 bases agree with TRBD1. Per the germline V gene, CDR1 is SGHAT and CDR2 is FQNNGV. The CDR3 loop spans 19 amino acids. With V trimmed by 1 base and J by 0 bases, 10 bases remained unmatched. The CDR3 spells CASSLAGWDRDNSGNTIYF. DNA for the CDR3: TGTGCCAGCAGCTTAGCAGGTTGGGACAGGGACAACTCTGGAAACACCATATATTTT.

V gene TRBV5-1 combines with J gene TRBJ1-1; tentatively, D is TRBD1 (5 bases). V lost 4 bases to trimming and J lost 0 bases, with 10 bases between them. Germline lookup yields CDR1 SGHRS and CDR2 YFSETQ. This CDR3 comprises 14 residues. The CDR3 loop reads CASSIQVMNTEAFF. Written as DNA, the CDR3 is TGCGCCAGCAGCATACAGGTCATGAACACTGAAGCTTTCTTT.

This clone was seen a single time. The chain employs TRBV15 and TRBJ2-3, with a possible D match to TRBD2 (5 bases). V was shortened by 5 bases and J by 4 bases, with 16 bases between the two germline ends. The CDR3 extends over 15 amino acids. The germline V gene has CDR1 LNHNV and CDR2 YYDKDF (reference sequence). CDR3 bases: TGTGCCACCAGCGAGGGCAAAGGAAGATCAGATACGCAGTATTTT. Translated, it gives CATSEGKGRSDTQYF.

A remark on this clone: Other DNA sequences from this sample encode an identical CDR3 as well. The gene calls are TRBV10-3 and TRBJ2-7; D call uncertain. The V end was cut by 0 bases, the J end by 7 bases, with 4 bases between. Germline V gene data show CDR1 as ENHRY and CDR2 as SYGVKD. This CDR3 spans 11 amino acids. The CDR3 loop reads CAISESREQYF. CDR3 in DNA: TGTGCCATCAGTGAGTCGAGGGAGCAGTACTTC.

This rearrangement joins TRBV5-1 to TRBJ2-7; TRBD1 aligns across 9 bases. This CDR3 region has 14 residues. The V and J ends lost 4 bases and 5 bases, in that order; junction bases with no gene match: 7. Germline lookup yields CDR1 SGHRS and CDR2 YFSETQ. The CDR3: CASSRDRGDDEQYF. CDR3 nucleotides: TGCGCCAGCAGCAGAGACAGGGGGGACGACGAGCAGTACTTC.

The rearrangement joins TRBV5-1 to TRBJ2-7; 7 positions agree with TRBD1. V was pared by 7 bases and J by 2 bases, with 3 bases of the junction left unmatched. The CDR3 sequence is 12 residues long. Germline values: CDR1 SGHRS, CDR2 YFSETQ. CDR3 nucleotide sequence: TGCGCCAGCCGGGACAGCACCTACGAGCAGTACTTC. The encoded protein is CASRDSTYEQYF.

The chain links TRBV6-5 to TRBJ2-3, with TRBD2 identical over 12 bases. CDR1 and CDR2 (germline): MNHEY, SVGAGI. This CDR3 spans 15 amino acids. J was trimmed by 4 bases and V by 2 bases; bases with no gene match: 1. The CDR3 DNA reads TGTGCCAGCAGTTACCTAGCGGGAGGGTCAGATACGCAGTATTTT. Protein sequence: CASSYLAGGSDTQYF.

The CDR3 region has the DNA TGTGCCAGCAGTTCGGGAGAGACCCAGTACTTC. Its translation: CASSSGETQYF. This chain links TRBV27 with TRBJ2-5, with D unclear. Trimming took off 4 bases at V and 4 bases at J, with 4 bases between the two ends. This CDR3 is built from 11 residues. Germline assignment: CDR1 MNHEY and CDR2 SMNVEV (reference sequence).

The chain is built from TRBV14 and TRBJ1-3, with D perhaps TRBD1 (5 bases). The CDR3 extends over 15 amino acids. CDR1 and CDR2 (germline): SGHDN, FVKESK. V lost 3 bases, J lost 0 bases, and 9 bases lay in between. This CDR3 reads CASSHRVTSGNTIYF. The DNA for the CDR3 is TGTGCCAGCAGCCACAGGGTCACCTCTGGAAACACCATATATTTT.

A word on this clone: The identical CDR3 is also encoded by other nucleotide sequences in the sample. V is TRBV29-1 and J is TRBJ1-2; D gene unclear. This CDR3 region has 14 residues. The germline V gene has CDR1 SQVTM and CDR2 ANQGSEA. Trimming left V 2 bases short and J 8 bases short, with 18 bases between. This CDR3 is CSVESGPGRVGYTF. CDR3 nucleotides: TGCAGCGTTGAATCAGGACCAGGACGGGTAGGCTACACCTTC.

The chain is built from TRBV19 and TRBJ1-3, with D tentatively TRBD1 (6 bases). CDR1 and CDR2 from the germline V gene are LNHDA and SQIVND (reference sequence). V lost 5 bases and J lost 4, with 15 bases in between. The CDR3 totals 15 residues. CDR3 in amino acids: CASSPTGFAGNTIYF. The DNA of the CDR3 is TGTGCCAGTAGTCCAACAGGGTTCGCCGGAAACACCATATATTTT.

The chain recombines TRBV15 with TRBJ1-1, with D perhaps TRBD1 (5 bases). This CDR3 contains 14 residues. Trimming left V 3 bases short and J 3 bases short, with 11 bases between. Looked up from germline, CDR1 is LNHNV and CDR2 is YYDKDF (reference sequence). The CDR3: CATSSYGGYTEAFF. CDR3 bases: TGTGCCACCAGCAGTTACGGGGGGTACACTGAAGCTTTCTTT.

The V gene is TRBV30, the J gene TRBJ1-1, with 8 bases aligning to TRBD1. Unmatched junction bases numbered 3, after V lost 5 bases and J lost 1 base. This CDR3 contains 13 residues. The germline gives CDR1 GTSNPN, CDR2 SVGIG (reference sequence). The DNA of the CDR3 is TGTGCCTGGCGACAGGGGTCGAACACTGAAGCTTTCTTT. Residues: CAWRQGSNTEAFF.

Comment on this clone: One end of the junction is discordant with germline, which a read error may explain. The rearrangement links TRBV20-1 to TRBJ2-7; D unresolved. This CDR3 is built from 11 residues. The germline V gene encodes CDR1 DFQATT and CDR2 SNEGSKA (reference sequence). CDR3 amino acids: CSARDPSDFRF. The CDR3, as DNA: TGCAGTGCTAGAGATCCCTCAGACTTCCGCTTC.

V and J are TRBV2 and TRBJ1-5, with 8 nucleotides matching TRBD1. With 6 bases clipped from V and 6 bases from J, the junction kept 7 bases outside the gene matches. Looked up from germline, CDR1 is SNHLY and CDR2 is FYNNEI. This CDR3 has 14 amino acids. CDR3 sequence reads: CASSDRGVGQPQHF. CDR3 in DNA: TGTGCCAGCAGCGACAGGGGCGTTGGTCAGCCCCAGCATTTT.

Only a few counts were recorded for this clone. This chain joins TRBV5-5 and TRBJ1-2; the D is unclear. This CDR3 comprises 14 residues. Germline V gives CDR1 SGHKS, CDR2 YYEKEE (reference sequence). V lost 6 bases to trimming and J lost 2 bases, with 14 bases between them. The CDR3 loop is CASTPGRENYGYTF. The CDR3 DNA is TGTGCCAGCACCCCAGGACGGGAAAACTATGGCTACACCTTC. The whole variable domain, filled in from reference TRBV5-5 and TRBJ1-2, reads DAGVTQSPTHLIKTRGQQVTLRCSPISGHKSVSWYQQVLGQGPQFIFQYYEKEERGRGNFPDRFSARQFPNYSSELNVNALLLGDSALYLCASTPGRENYGYTFGSGTRLTVV.

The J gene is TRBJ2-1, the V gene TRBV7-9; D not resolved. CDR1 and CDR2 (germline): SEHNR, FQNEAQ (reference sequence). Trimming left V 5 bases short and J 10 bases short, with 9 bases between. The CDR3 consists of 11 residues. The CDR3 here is CASSLGREQFF. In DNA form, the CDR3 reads TGTGCCAGCAGCCTTGGCAGGGAGCAGTTCTTC.

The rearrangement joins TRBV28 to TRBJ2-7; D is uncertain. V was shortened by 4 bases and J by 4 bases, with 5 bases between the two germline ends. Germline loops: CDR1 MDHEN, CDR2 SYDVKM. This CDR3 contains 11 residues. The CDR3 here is CASSSFYEQYF. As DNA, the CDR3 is TGTGCCAGCAGTTCCTTTTACGAGCAGTACTTC. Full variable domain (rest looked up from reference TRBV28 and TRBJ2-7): DVKVTQSSRYLVKRTGEKVFLECVQDMDHENMFWYRQDPGLGLRLIYFSYDVKMKEKGDIPEGYSVSREKKERFSLILESASTNQTSMYLCASSSFYEQYFGPGTRLTVT.